One sample yielded the 16 T cell receptor beta chains listed below, sequenced in a study of blood T cell repertoires in COVID-19. Data came from immunoSEQ multiplex PCR; TCRdb stores just in-frame clones and leaves some out. The profile covers a few hundred thousand clones, with approximately 90% appearing a single time and 1.2% taken by the ten largest. The sample taken for sequencing was PBMCs or T cells enriched from blood (not recorded which). Source of these receptors: a woman between 18 and 29 years old who had recovered from COVID-19.

The chain combines TRBV19 with TRBJ2-1; possibly TRBD1 for D (5 bases). V was pared by 2 bases and J by 9 bases, with 5 bases between. This CDR3 has 11 amino acids. Germline V gene data show CDR1 as LNHDA and CDR2 as SQIVND (reference sequence). The CDR3 DNA is TGTGCCAGTAGTATAAGGGGTGAGCAGTTCTTC. This gives the protein CASSIRGEQFF.

The rearrangement links TRBV27 to TRBJ1-1; 7 bases agree with TRBD1. Germline V gene sequence: CDR1 MNHEY, CDR2 SMNVEV (reference sequence). CDR3 size: 11 residues. V was pared by 8 bases and J by 8 bases, with 5 bases of the junction left unmatched. The CDR3 nucleotides are TGTGCCAGCCAACGGACAGGAGAAGCTTTCTTT. Translated, it gives CASQRTGEAFF.

The chain joins TRBV18 to TRBJ2-7, with 8 nucleotides matching TRBD1. Germline values: CDR1 KGHSH, CDR2 LQKENI. The CDR3 is 15 residues long. V trimming: 1 base; J trimming: 5 bases; junction bases outside the gene matches: 7. This CDR3 is CASSPRGQGADEQYF. Written as DNA, the CDR3 is TGTGCCAGCTCACCACGGGGGCAGGGGGCCGACGAGCAGTACTTC. The variable domain in full, with the rest retrieved from reference TRBV18 and TRBJ2-7, is NAGVMQNPRHLVRRRGQEARLRCSPMKGHSHVYWYRQLPEEGLKFMVYLQKENIIDESGMPKERFSAEFPKEGPSILRIQQVVRGDSAAYFCASSPRGQGADEQYFGPGTRLTVT.

Only a few counts were recorded for this clone. The gene calls are TRBV9 and TRBJ2-7; D is undetermined. The germline V and J ends were trimmed by 0 bases and 2 bases, with 9 bases remaining between them. Per the germline V gene, CDR1 is SGDLS and CDR2 is YYNGEE. The CDR3 length is 14 residues. The CDR3 protein is CASSVGRIPYEQYF. Written as DNA, the CDR3 is TGTGCCAGCAGCGTAGGCAGAATTCCCTACGAGCAGTACTTC.

The V call is TRBV2, the J call TRBJ1-1, with D possibly TRBD1 on 6 matching bases. The CDR3 has 13 amino acids. The germline V and J ends were trimmed by 6 bases and 1 base, with 9 bases remaining between them. The germline V gene has CDR1 SNHLY and CDR2 FYNNEI. CDR3 DNA sequence: TGTGCCAGCAGGAGGGGACAGAACACTGAAGCTTTCTTT. It codes for CASRRGQNTEAFF.

The rearrangement links TRBV7-2 to TRBJ1-2; perhaps TRBD1 as D (5 bases). Germline V gene sequence: CDR1 SGHTA, CDR2 FQGNSA. The V and J ends lost 3 bases and 3 bases respectively, with 14 bases between them. CDR3 length: 15 residues. CDR3 sequence (DNA): TGTGCCAGCAGCTTTCTGCTCAGGGAGGACTATGGCTACACCTTC. As protein: CASSFLLREDYGYTF.

This sequence joins TRBV3-1 (or the pseudogene TRBV3-2) and TRBJ1-1; a weak D match, TRBD1 (5 bases). Germline V gene data show CDR1 as LGHDT and CDR2 as YNNKEL (reference sequence). V was shortened by 2 bases and J by 4 bases, with 11 bases between the two germline ends. This CDR3 has 14 amino acids. CDR3 loop: CASSQRRGSTEAFF. In DNA form, the CDR3 reads TGTGCCAGCAGCCAAAGGAGGGGAAGCACTGAAGCTTTCTTT.

The rearrangement uses TRBV28 and TRBJ1-1; tentative D call: TRBD1 (6 bases). Trimming pared 5 bases from V and 4 bases from J, leaving 17 bases between. CDR3 length: 15 residues. Germline lookup yields CDR1 MDHEN and CDR2 SYDVKM. The CDR3 nucleotides read TGTGCCAGCAGTCCCTCCAGGGGTTTTGCCACTGAAGCTTTCTTT. This sequence encodes CASSPSRGFATEAFF. The complete variable domain, with remaining parts taken from reference TRBV28 and TRBJ1-1, reads DVKVTQSSRYLVKRTGEKVFLECVQDMDHENMFWYRQDPGLGLRLIYFSYDVKMKEKGDIPEGYSVSREKKERFSLILESASTNQTSMYLCASSPSRGFATEAFFGQGTRLTVV.

CDR3: CATSREMGQHFEAFF. CDR3 coding DNA: TGTGCCACCAGCAGAGAGATGGGACAGCACTTTGAAGCTTTCTTT. This rearrangement joins TRBV15 to TRBJ1-1, with 7 bases aligning to TRBD1. Looked up from germline, CDR1 is LNHNV and CDR2 is YYDKDF (reference sequence). The V gene end was trimmed by 0 bases and the J gene end by 7 bases; junction bases not matched to a gene: 8. The CDR3 runs 15 residues.

The chain has TRBV6-1 and TRBJ2-1; 7 bases are shared with TRBD1. Germline CDR1 reads MNHNS; CDR2 reads SASEGT. After removal of 1 base from V and 2 bases from J, the junction contained 2 bases not matched to a gene. This CDR3 contains 15 residues. DNA for the CDR3: TGTGCCAGCAGTGAAGGGCAGGGGGCCTACAATGAGCAGTTCTTC. This translates into CASSEGQGAYNEQFF.

This chain joins TRBV30 and TRBJ1-4; D call uncertain. The CDR3 sequence is 12 residues long. Trimming pared 5 bases from V and 4 bases from J, leaving 8 bases between. Germline values: CDR1 GTSNPN, CDR2 SVGIG (reference sequence). The CDR3 coding sequence is TGTGCCTGGGACGGAGATAATGAAAAACTGTTTTTT. It translates to CAWDGDNEKLFF.

The genes are TRBV18 and TRBJ2-7, with D possibly matching TRBD1 (5 bases). V was shortened by 0 bases and J by 3 bases, with 6 bases between the two germline ends. CDR3 length: 13 residues. Germline CDR1 and CDR2: KGHSH and LQKENI. CDR3 loop: CASSPPGDYEQYF. DNA of the CDR3: TGTGCCAGCTCACCACCAGGGGACTACGAGCAGTACTTC. The full variable domain, completed using reference TRBV18 and TRBJ2-7, is NAGVMQNPRHLVRRRGQEARLRCSPMKGHSHVYWYRQLPEEGLKFMVYLQKENIIDESGMPKERFSAEFPKEGPSILRIQQVVRGDSAAYFCASSPPGDYEQYFGPGTRLTVT.

The CDR3 region is CASRLSGREKEKLFF. The CDR3 DNA reads as TGTGCCAGCAGGTTGTCTGGCCGGGAGAAAGAAAAACTGTTTTTT. The chain is built from TRBV13 and TRBJ1-4; unclear D gene. Trimming removed 6 bases from V and 8 bases from J, with 19 bases in between. CDR1 PRHDT and CDR2 FYEKMQ come from the germline V gene (reference sequence). This CDR3 has 15 residues.

CDR3 sequence reads: CASSVAPTGREQYF. The CDR3 nucleotides read TGTGCCAGCAGCGTAGCTCCGACAGGGAGGGAGCAGTACTTC. This chain joins TRBV9 and TRBJ2-7; D might be TRBD1 (7 bases). Trimming stripped 0 bases from V and 7 bases from J, with 14 bases between. Looked up from germline, CDR1 is SGDLS and CDR2 is YYNGEE. The CDR3 is 14 residues long.

This chain links TRBV3-1 (or the pseudogene TRBV3-2) with TRBJ2-5, with 11 bases identical to TRBD2. Germline loops: CDR1 LGHDT, CDR2 YNNKEL (reference sequence). With V trimmed by 4 bases and J by 5 bases, 3 bases remained unmatched. The length of the CDR3 is 14 residues. As DNA, the CDR3 is TGTGCCAGCAGCCTAGCGGGGGGGCGGGAGACCCAGTACTTC. It codes for CASSLAGGRETQYF.

J is TRBJ1-5 and V is TRBV6-5; D is unresolved. Trimming took 6 bases from V and 2 from J, leaving 5 bases between them. The CDR3 contains 12 residues. Germline loops: CDR1 MNHEY, CDR2 SVGAGI. The chain's CDR3 is CASRGGNQPQHF. CDR3 nucleotides: TGTGCCAGCAGGGGAGGCAATCAGCCCCAGCATTTT.